The text below deals with one T cell receptor beta chain. Its antigen is not known. Unstimulated Tregs (CD4+CD25+CD127-) and CD4+CD25- non-Tregs were sorted from PBMCs. The source of the sample is a study of Tregs in tolerant kidney transplant recipients. Study-level information: The nonmyeloablative bone marrow transplants came from related graft donors, with transient mixed chimerism.

The CDR3 covers 15 residues. V lost 4 bases and J 6 bases, leaving 22 bases between the germline ends. Germline CDR1 reads GTSNPN; CDR2 reads SVGIG (reference sequence). General study findings and limits: Expanding Tregs on activated donor B cells appeared to best identify donor-specific TCRbeta clones. In tolerant patients, donor-specific Tregs outgrew total Tregs, suggesting antigen-driven expansion.

Produced via immunoSEQ multiplex PCR; TCRdb's table is partial and in-frame only. The sample has over 85,000 clones; approximately 93% are singletons. This chain links TRBV30 with TRBJ2-7; weak D call: TRBD2 (7 bases). Sequencing was performed on CD4+ T cells from blood, taken before the transplant. The receptor was derived from a human donor who received a combined kidney and bone marrow transplant. Written as DNA, the CDR3 is TGTGCCTGGAACCACATCGGGGGGCGCCTAATCGAGCAGTACTTC. This sequence encodes CAWNHIGGRLIEQYF.